The source of this T cell receptor (beta chain) is a study of beta chain features in type 1 diabetes. In the study overall: Healthy donors and patients showed comparable age, gender and cell yields. Overall study results and limits: The study found moderately but significantly shorter TCRB CDR3s in all four CD4+ subsets of Type 1 diabetes patients.

The collection from each donor was one heparinised blood draw averaging roughly 110 mL. Sorted CD4+ subsets: naive, central memory, regulatory, stem cell-like memory (CD45RO/CCR7/CD25/CD127/CD95/CD27 panel). Germline values: CDR1 MGHDK, CDR2 SYGVNS. The CDR3 covers 17 residues. V was trimmed by 2 bases and J by 3 bases, leaving 16 bases between them. TCRB transcripts that were expressed got sequenced, as all of the isolated RNA had been reverse transcribed. Some 4 million reads were obtained on average from naive, central memory and regulatory T cell samples. Assay used: immunoSEQ multiplex PCR; TCRdb lists only in-frame clones, some missing. The sample has more than 550,000 clones, around an eighth seen once. To note about this clone: Its antigen is still unknown.

The receptor comes from a man aged 18 to 30 with type 1 diabetes. The material sequenced was naive CD4+ T cells from blood. V gene TRBV25-1 combines with J gene TRBJ2-2; a possible D gene is TRBD2 (6 bases). CDR3: CASSEARGTLDTGELFF. Written as DNA, the CDR3 is TGTGCCAGCAGTGAAGCCCGCGGGACTTTGGACACCGGGGAGCTGTTTTTT.